Following are 5 T cell receptor beta chains from one sample sequenced in a study of OX40 agonist ivuxolimab in advanced cancers. Repertoires were generated with immunoSEQ multiplex PCR, while TCRdb's copy carries only in-frame clones and drops some. The sample carries about 94,000 clones, around 90% recorded once. Here the sequenced sample was CD4+ or CD8+ T cells sorted from blood, taken in a trial of the OX40 agonist ivuxolimab. The receptors shown here come from an adult with an advanced solid tumor such as melanoma, head and neck, liver or kidney cancer.

The V gene is TRBV4-2, the J gene TRBJ2-7; D is possibly TRBD1 (6 bases). Trimming pared 4 bases from V and 1 base from J, leaving 14 bases between. The CDR3 spans 15 residues. CDR1 LGHNA and CDR2 YNFKEQ come from the germline V gene. As DNA, the CDR3 is TGTGCCAGCAGCCCAGACGGACAGTTTTCCTACGAGCAGTACTTC. It translates to CASSPDGQFSYEQYF.

V and J are TRBV27 and TRBJ2-5; possible D gene TRBD2, 5 bases. This CDR3 comprises 15 residues. The germline V gene has CDR1 MNHEY and CDR2 SMNVEV (reference sequence). Trimming removed 3 bases at V and 5 bases at J, with 16 bases between. This CDR3 reads CASSLRLAFGETQYF. In DNA, the CDR3 is TGTGCCAGCAGTTTGAGGCTAGCTTTCGGTGAGACCCAGTACTTC.

The chain employs TRBV4-1 and TRBJ2-5, with D tentatively TRBD2 (6 bases). V lost 2 bases to trimming and J lost 2 bases, with 12 bases between them. The CDR3 sequence is 15 residues long. From germline, CDR1 is MGHRA and CDR2 YSYEKL. CDR3 in amino acids: CASSQPGRGQETQYF. In DNA, the CDR3 is TGCGCCAGCAGCCAACCAGGCCGGGGGCAAGAGACCCAGTACTTC.

This clone is a singleton in its sample. The CDR3 region has the DNA TGTGCCAGCAGCCCCAGGACAGGGTTCGGCTATGGCTACACCTTC. It is translated as CASSPRTGFGYGYTF. J is TRBJ1-2 and V is TRBV7-2, with 8 bases that match TRBD1. V dropped 5 bases and J dropped 4; count of bases not matched to a gene: 9. Germline V lookup: CDR1 SGHTA, CDR2 FQGNSA. The CDR3 is 15 amino acids.

The CDR3 nucleotides read TGTGCCAGCAGCTGGGGACAGGGGTGGTATGGCTACACCTTC. It yields the protein CASSWGQGWYGYTF. The chain links TRBV28 to TRBJ1-2; 10 bases are shared with TRBD1. Germline CDR1 is MDHEN and CDR2 is SYDVKM. This CDR3 region has 14 residues. V was clipped by 6 bases and J by 5 bases; unmatched bases: 6.